This paragraph reports one T cell receptor beta chain. What it binds is not known. This specimen comes from a study of persistence of HIV-infected CD4 T cells. Study as a whole: Isolated cells were CMV- and HIV-1 Gag-responding CD4+ T cells.

Cells were stimulated with CMV-infected fibroblast lysates at 10 ug/mL. CD40L-negative CD69-negative CD45RO-high memory CD4+ T cells were sorted as populations depleted of antigen-responding cells. PBMCs were depleted of CD8+ T cells before stimulation. This was the immunoSEQ version 4 assay in survey mode. Clones were read by immunoSEQ multiplex PCR, and TCRdb kept only the in-frame ones, dropping some. The data hold roughly 41,000 clones, with around 80% observed a single time. Study results and caveats: Antigen-responding cells were enriched for degenerate expanded CDR3beta sequences. Within sorted populations, more oligoclonal TCRs accompanied more oligoclonal proviruses.

V was pared by 7 bases and J by 1 base, with 10 bases between. The CDR3 loop spans 13 amino acids. Germline CDR1 reads MNHEY; CDR2 reads SVGAGI. This TCR derives from an adult man with HIV who was CMV-seropositive. This specimen was CD4+ T cells sorted from PBMCs after roughly 17-hour stimulation, taken from a patient who received antiretroviral therapy. The chain couples TRBV6-5 to TRBJ1-1; D ambiguous. CDR3 protein: CASTLTANTEAFF. In DNA form, the CDR3 reads TGTGCCAGCACCCTAACAGCGAACACTGAAGCTTTCTTT.